A single sample is the source of the 9 T cell receptor beta chains below, sequenced in a study of T cells in localized non-small cell lung cancer. The protocol was immunoSEQ multiplex PCR, while the TCRdb copy is restricted to in-frame clones and leaves out a portion. The sample records approximately 11,000 clones, roughly 29% being singletons. The specimen comprised lung tumor tissue, sampled before any cancer treatment. These receptors were obtained from a man aged 35 to 69 with stage I lung adenocarcinoma.

This clone was observed a handful of times. The genes are TRBV30 and TRBJ1-6, with 8 nucleotides matching TRBD1. Losses at the gene ends were 3 bases for V and 7 bases for J; bases not matched to a gene: 5. The germline V gene encodes CDR1 GTSNPN and CDR2 SVGIG (reference sequence). The CDR3 covers 14 residues. In nucleotides, the CDR3 is TGTGCCTGGAGCGCGTCAGGGGGCAATTCACCCCTCCACTTT. It codes for CAWSASGGNSPLHF.

The CDR3 region is CASSSTGPGVNEKLFF. In DNA, the CDR3 is TGCGCCAGCAGCTCGACTGGACCGGGGGTTAATGAAAAACTGTTTTTT. The chain combines TRBV5-1 with TRBJ1-4, with a tentative D call TRBD1 (5 bases). V gave up 3 bases and J gave up 4 bases, with 16 bases separating them. The CDR3 contains 16 residues. Germline CDR1 is SGHRS and CDR2 is YFSETQ.

This rearrangement joins TRBV11-3 to TRBJ1-2; possible D gene TRBD1, 5 bases. CDR3 length: 14 residues. Germline CDR1 and CDR2: SGHNT and YENEEA. V gave up 5 bases and J gave up 3 bases, with 13 bases separating them. DNA of the CDR3: TGTGCCAGCAGCCTGAATGGGGCTTACTATGGCTACACCTTC. Translating it yields CASSLNGAYYGYTF.

This clone was seen at least ten times. The junction shows a germline mismatch at one end, possibly a read error. The gene calls are TRBV6-8 and TRBJ2-1; a weak D match, TRBD2 (6 bases). The length of the CDR3 is 17 residues. CDR1 and CDR2 from the germline V gene are MNHGY and SAAAGT. CDR3: CAISGSAGLDDTNEQFF. CDR3 DNA: TGTGCCATCAGTGGATCCGCGGGACTCGACGATACAAATGAGCAGTTCTTC.

The rearrangement links TRBV10-2 to TRBJ2-2; unclear D gene. This CDR3 region has 15 residues. The V end was cut by 0 bases, the J end by 5 bases, with 10 bases between. Germline lookup yields CDR1 WSHSY and CDR2 SAAADI. CDR3 nucleotide sequence: TGCGCCAGCAGTGAGTCGGAAGTGGGGACCGGGGAGCTGTTTTTT. Protein: CASSESEVGTGELFF.

This clone showed up just a few times. This rearrangement joins TRBV11-3 to TRBJ1-1; D is unclear. The germline V gene has CDR1 SGHNT and CDR2 YENEEA. The CDR3 contains 14 residues. V was cut by 7 bases and J by 4 bases, with 16 bases left in between. This CDR3 is CASNPTGRVTEAFF. CDR3 DNA sequence: TGTGCCAGCAACCCCACGGGCCGGGTCACTGAAGCTTTCTTT.

This clone was detected only a few times. V and J are TRBV6-8 and TRBJ1-2; D is unclear. Looked up from germline, CDR1 is MNHGY and CDR2 is SAAAGT. This CDR3 spans 16 amino acids. Trimming shortened V by 0 bases and J by 0 bases, and 11 bases separated the two germline ends. The CDR3: CASSYSPGGTNYGYTF. The DNA for the CDR3 is TGTGCCAGCAGTTACTCGCCAGGAGGGACTAACTATGGCTACACCTTC.

This chain links TRBV16 with TRBJ2-7; D is possibly TRBD2 (5 bases). Looked up from germline, CDR1 is KGHSY and CDR2 is FQNENV. The CDR3 runs to 14 residues. Trimming shortened V by 2 bases and J by 5 bases, and 13 bases separated the two germline ends. CDR3 region: CASSQTPGIDEQYF. The CDR3, as DNA: TGTGCCAGCAGCCAAACCCCGGGGATCGACGAGCAGTACTTC.

The genes are TRBV19 and TRBJ1-6, with TRBD1 matching over 7 bases. The CDR3 has 18 residues. Germline lookup yields CDR1 LNHDA and CDR2 SQIVND (reference sequence). The V segment lost 6 bases and the J segment 0 bases; nucleotides outside the gene matches: 11. The CDR3 region has the DNA TGTGCCAGTAGCCCAATGGGGACAGCGAGCTCCTATAATTCACCCCTCCACTTT. Protein product: CASSPMGTASSYNSPLHF. Full variable domain (rest looked up from reference TRBV19 and TRBJ1-6): DGGITQSPKYLFRKEGQNVTLSCEQNLNHDAMYWYRQDPGQGLRLIYYSQIVNDFQKGDIAEGYSVSREKKESFPLTVTSAQKNPTAFYLCASSPMGTASSYNSPLHFGNGTRLTVT.